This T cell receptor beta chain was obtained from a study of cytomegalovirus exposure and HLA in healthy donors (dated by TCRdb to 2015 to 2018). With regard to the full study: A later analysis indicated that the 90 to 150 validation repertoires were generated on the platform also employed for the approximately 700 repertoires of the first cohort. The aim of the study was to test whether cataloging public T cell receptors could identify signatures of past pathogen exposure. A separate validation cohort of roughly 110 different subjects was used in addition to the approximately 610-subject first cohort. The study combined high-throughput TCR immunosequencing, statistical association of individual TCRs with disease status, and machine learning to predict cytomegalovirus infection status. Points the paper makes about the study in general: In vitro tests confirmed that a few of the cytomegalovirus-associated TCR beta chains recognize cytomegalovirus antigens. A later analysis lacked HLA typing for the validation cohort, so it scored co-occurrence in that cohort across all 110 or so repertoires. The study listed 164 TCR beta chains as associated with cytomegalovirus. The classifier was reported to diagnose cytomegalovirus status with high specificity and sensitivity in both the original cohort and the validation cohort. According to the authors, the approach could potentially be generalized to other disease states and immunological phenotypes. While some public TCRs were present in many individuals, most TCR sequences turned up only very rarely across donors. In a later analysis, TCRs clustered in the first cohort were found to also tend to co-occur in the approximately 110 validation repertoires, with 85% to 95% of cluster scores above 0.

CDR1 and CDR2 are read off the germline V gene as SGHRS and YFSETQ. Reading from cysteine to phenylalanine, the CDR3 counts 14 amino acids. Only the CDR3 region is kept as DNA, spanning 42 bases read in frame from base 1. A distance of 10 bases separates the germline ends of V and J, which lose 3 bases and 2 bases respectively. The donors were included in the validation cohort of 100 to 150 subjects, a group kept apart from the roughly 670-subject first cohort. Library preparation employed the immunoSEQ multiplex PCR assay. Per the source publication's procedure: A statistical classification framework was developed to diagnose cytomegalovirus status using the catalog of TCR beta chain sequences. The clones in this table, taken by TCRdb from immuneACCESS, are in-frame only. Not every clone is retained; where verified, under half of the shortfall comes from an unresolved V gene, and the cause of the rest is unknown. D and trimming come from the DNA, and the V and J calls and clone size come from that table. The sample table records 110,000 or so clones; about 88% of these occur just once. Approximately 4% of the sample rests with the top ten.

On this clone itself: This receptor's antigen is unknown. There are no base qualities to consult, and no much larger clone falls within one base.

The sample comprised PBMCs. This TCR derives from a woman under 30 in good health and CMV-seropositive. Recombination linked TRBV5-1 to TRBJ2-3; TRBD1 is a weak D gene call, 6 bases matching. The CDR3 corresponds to CASSYGQPTDTQYF. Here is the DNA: TGCGCCAGCAGCTACGGACAGCCCACAGATACGCAGTATTTT.